The next 19 T cell receptor beta chains were all read from a single sample in a study of cytomegalovirus exposure and HLA in healthy donors. PCR amplification relied on 60 Vbeta primers (plus 13 Jbeta primers). Some clones are missing from TCRdb's copy, which holds only in-frame ones; the method was immunoSEQ multiplex PCR. In total, the table holds tens of thousands of clones. The specimen sequenced was PBMCs. The receptors come from a woman in her fifties or sixties in good health and CMV-seropositive.

This chain links TRBV9 with TRBJ1-2, with D possibly matching TRBD1 (6 bases). Germline CDR1 SGDLS, CDR2 YYNGEE. V lost 3 bases to trimming and J lost 0 bases, with 12 bases between them. This CDR3 is 15 amino acids long. The CDR3 nucleotides read TGTGCCAGCAGCGCCAGACAGGCCCCTAACTATGGCTACACCTTC. This translates into CASSARQAPNYGYTF.

The chain uses TRBV4-1 and TRBJ2-7; TRBD1 aligns across 8 bases. This CDR3 has 15 residues. Trimming took 6 bases from V and 0 from J; bases not matched to a gene: 7. Germline-derived CDR1 and CDR2 are MGHRA and YSYEKL. CDR3 nucleotide sequence: TGCGCCAGCAGACGAACCGGGACAGGCTCCTACGAGCAGTACTTC. Its protein product is CASRRTGTGSYEQYF.

The chain employs TRBV13 and TRBJ2-7; 10 bases align to TRBD1. The J segment lost 2 bases and the V segment lost 5 bases, leaving 6 bases of the junction unmatched. The length of the CDR3 is 15 residues. In germline, CDR1 is PRHDT, CDR2 FYEKMQ (reference sequence). The CDR3 reads CASSPAGQGTYEQYF. The CDR3 nucleotides are TGTGCCAGCAGCCCAGCGGGACAGGGGACCTACGAGCAGTACTTC.

V is TRBV6-5 and J is TRBJ1-1, with TRBD1 as a possible D gene (5 bases). The CDR3 extends over 12 amino acids. Germline V gives CDR1 MNHEY, CDR2 SVGAGI. Trimming took 6 bases from V and 10 from J, leaving 15 bases between them. CDR3 DNA: TGTGCCAGCAGCCCCGGGGGATGGGGAGCTTTCTTT. Encoded protein: CASSPGGWGAFF.

This chain links TRBV5-6 with TRBJ1-1; no clear D gene. The germline V gene has CDR1 SGHDT and CDR2 YYEEEE. The CDR3 is 16 amino acids. The ends were cut back, 2 bases at V and 0 bases at J, with 14 bases in the middle. CDR3: CASSLGLYGMNTEAFF. The CDR3 nucleotides are TGTGCCAGCAGCTTAGGACTTTACGGAATGAACACTGAAGCTTTCTTT.

V gene TRBV6-5 combines with J gene TRBJ2-3; D might be TRBD2 (5 bases). CDR1 is MNHEY and CDR2 is SVGAGI in the germline V gene. The ends were cut back, 2 bases at V and 2 bases at J, with 8 bases in the middle. This CDR3 region has 14 residues. The CDR3 loop reads CASSYGGLTDTQYF. DNA for the CDR3: TGTGCCAGCAGTTACGGAGGCCTCACAGATACGCAGTATTTT.

The V call is TRBV27, the J call TRBJ1-2; D might be TRBD1 (6 bases). CDR3 size: 20 residues. The germline V gene encodes CDR1 MNHEY and CDR2 SMNVEV (reference sequence). V was clipped by 6 bases and J by 6 bases, with 35 bases between them. This CDR3 reads CASRGAGGSPFNGYPDGYTF. The CDR3 DNA follows: TGTGCCAGCAGAGGGGCTGGGGGCAGCCCGTTCAACGGGTACCCTGATGGCTACACCTTC.

CDR3 residues: CASSLAGGITMNTEAFF. CDR3 bases: TGTGCCAGCAGCTTGGCGGGGGGGATTACGATGAACACTGAAGCTTTCTTT. The V call is TRBV5-4, the J call TRBJ1-1; tentatively, D is TRBD1 (5 bases). CDR3 length: 17 amino acids. Germline loops: CDR1 SGHNT, CDR2 YYREEE (reference sequence). V lost 0 bases, J lost 0 bases, and 15 bases lay in between.

About this clone itself: At one of its ends the junction is not consistent with the germline gene, which may arise from a read error. The V call is TRBV18, the J call TRBJ2-5; 10 bases match TRBD1. The CDR3 contains 14 residues. Germline assignment: CDR1 KGHSH and CDR2 LQKENI. The CDR3 DNA is TGTGCCAGCTCTCCCGGACAGGGGGTGGAGAACCAGTACTTC. Translation: CASSPGQGVENQYF.

The V gene is TRBV10-3, the J gene TRBJ1-1; 7 bases agree with TRBD1. Germline V lookup: CDR1 ENHRY, CDR2 SYGVKD. V was clipped by 4 bases and J by 4 bases; unmatched bases: 9. The CDR3 has 15 residues. Here the CDR3 reads CAISVSPRQGTEAFF. CDR3 nucleotides: TGTGCCATCAGTGTTTCCCCCCGACAGGGCACTGAAGCTTTCTTT.

This chain links TRBV6-1 with TRBJ2-7; 10 bases map to TRBD1. Germline V gene data show CDR1 as MNHNS and CDR2 as SASEGT. CDR3 length: 15 residues. With 8 bases clipped from V and 2 bases from J, the junction kept 9 bases outside the gene matches. This CDR3 reads CASLRAGTGAYEQYF. The CDR3 nucleotides read TGTGCCAGCCTAAGAGCCGGGACAGGGGCCTACGAGCAGTACTTC.

This chain joins TRBV6-1 and TRBJ2-2; possible D gene TRBD1, 7 bases. The CDR3 has 14 amino acids. Trimming stripped 8 bases from V and 4 bases from J, with 14 bases between. CDR1 is MNHNS, CDR2 SASEGT, per germline. The CDR3 DNA is TGTGCCAGCCAGGGGGACTCGAGCACCGGGGAGCTGTTTTTT. It translates to CASQGDSSTGELFF.

The chain uses TRBV4-1 and TRBJ1-6; D unclear. The germline gives CDR1 MGHRA, CDR2 YSYEKL. The CDR3 consists of 14 residues. With 2 bases removed from V and 13 bases from J, the gap between germline ends came to 15 bases. The CDR3, as DNA: TGCGCCAGCAGCCAATTTTCACAGCTCGACCCCCTCCACTTT. Its protein product is CASSQFSQLDPLHF.

The CDR3 here is CASSMMGRTGNTIYF. CDR3 bases: TGTGCCAGTAGTATGATGGGGAGAACTGGAAACACCATATATTTT. V usage is TRBV19 and J usage is TRBJ1-3, with D uncertain. Trimming stripped 3 bases from V and 2 bases from J, with 11 bases between. There are 15 residues in the CDR3. CDR1 and CDR2 from the germline V gene are LNHDA and SQIVND (reference sequence).

The gene calls are TRBV9 and TRBJ1-1; D is possibly TRBD1 (5 bases). Germline V CDR1 and CDR2: SGDLS, YYNGEE. This CDR3 region has 14 residues. Trimming left V 2 bases short and J 4 bases short, with 12 bases between. The DNA of the CDR3 is TGTGCCAGCAGCGTCGAAAGGGGCTTCACTGAAGCTTTCTTT. It encodes CASSVERGFTEAFF.

V gene TRBV5-6 combines with J gene TRBJ2-7, with TRBD2 matching 10 bases. Losses at the gene ends were 0 bases for V and 7 bases for J; bases not matched to a gene: 10. Germline CDR1 is SGHDT and CDR2 is YYEEEE. The CDR3 covers 16 residues. This chain's CDR3 is CASSLVFSGGPGEQYF. The CDR3 DNA sequence: TGTGCCAGCAGCTTGGTATTTAGCGGGGGGCCAGGGGAGCAGTACTTC.

The chain has TRBV6-6 and TRBJ2-5; D is possibly TRBD2 (6 bases). This CDR3 has 15 amino acids. V lost 0 bases and J lost 1, with 9 bases in between. Germline V lookup: CDR1 MNHNY, CDR2 SVGAGI (reference sequence). CDR3 region: CASSYSRGIQETQYF. In DNA, the CDR3 is TGTGCCAGCAGTTACTCGCGGGGAATCCAAGAGACCCAGTACTTC.

The chain carries TRBV10-3 and TRBJ2-5, with D possibly TRBD2 on 6 matching bases. Per the germline V gene, CDR1 is ENHRY and CDR2 is SYGVKD. V lost 10 bases and J 5 bases, leaving 23 bases between the germline ends. There are 15 residues in the CDR3. The CDR3 protein is CATTFDWGLQETQYF. The CDR3 DNA sequence: TGTGCCACTACATTCGACTGGGGACTTCAGGAGACCCAGTACTTC.

The chain uses TRBV11-3 and TRBJ2-5, with 7 bases fitting TRBD2. CDR3 size: 15 residues. CDR1 SGHNT and CDR2 YENEEA come from the germline V gene. V shed 2 bases and J 0 bases; nucleotides not matched to a gene: 3. The CDR3 sequence is CASSLSAGDQETQYF. The CDR3 DNA sequence: TGTGCCAGCAGCTTATCGGCGGGGGACCAAGAGACCCAGTACTTC.